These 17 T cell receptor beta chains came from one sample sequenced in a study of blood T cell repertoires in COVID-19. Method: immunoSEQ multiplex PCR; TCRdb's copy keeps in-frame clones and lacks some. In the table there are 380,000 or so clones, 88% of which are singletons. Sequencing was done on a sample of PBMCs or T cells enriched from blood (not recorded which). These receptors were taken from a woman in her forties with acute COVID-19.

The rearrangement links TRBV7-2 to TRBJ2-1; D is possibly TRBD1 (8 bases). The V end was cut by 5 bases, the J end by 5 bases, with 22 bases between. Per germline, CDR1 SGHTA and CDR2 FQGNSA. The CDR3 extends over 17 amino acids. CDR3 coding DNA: TGTGCCAGCAGCCCCCGACAGGGGAGGGGGTACAACAATGAGCAGTTCTTC. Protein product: CASSPRQGRGYNNEQFF.

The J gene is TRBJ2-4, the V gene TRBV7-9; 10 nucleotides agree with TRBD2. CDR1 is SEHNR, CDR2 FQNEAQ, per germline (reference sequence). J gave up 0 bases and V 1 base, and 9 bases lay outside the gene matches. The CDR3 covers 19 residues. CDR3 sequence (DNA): TGTGCCAGCAGCTTAGGTAGCGGGGGGCCAAAACTAGCCAAAAACATTCAGTACTTC. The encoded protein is CASSLGSGGPKLAKNIQYF.

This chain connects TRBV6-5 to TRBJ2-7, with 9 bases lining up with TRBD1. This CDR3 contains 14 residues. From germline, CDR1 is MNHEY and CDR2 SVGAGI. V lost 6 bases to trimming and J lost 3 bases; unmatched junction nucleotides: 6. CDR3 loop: CASRVDRGLYEQYF. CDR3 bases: TGTGCCAGCAGGGTGGACAGGGGACTCTACGAGCAGTACTTC.

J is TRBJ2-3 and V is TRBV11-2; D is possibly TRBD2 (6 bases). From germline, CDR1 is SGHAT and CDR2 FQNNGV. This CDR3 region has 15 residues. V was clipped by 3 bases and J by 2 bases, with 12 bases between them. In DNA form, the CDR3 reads TGTGCCAGCAGCTTCGCGGGGACCTTCACAGATACGCAGTATTTT. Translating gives CASSFAGTFTDTQYF.

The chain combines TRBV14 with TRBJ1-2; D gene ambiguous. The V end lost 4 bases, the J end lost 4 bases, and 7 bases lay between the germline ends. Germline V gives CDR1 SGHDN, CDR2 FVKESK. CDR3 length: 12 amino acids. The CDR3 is CASSRTVYGYTF. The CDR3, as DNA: TGTGCCAGCAGCCGTACAGTCTATGGCTACACCTTC.

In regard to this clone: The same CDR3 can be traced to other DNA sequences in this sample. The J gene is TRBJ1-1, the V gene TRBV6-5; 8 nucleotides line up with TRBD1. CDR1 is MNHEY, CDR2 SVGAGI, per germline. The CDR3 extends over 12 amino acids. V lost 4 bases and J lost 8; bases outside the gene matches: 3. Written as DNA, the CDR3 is TGTGCCAGCAGTTTTCGGACAGGGGAAGCTTTCTTT. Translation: CASSFRTGEAFF.

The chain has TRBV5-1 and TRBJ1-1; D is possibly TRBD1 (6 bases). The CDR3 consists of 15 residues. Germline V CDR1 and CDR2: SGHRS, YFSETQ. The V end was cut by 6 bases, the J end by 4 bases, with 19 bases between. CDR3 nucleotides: TGCGCCAGCATACAGGGAGATGGTATCGCCACTGAAGCTTTCTTT. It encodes CASIQGDGIATEAFF.

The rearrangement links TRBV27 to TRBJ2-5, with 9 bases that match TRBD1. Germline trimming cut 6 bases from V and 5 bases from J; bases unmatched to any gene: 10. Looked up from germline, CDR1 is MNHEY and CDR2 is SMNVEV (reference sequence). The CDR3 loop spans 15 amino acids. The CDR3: CASRSRWTGEETQYF. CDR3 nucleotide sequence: TGTGCCAGCAGATCACGATGGACAGGGGAGGAGACCCAGTACTTC.

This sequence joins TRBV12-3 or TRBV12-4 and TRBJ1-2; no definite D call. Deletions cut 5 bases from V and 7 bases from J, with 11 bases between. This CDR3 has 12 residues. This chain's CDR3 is CASSLEWAGYTF. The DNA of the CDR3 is TGTGCCAGCAGTCTCGAGTGGGCTGGCTACACCTTC.

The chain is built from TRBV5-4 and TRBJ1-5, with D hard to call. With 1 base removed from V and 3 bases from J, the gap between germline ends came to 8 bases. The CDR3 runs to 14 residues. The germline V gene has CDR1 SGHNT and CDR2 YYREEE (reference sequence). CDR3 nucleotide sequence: TGTGCCAGCAGCTTGATGGGAGACAATCAGCCCCAGCATTTT. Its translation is CASSLMGDNQPQHF.

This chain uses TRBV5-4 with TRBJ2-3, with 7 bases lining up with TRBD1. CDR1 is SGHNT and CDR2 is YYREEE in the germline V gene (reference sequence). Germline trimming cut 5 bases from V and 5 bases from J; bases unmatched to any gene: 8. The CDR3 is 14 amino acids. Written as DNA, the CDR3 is TGTGCCAGCAGTCAGGGACAGATAGGAGATACGCAGTATTTT. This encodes CASSQGQIGDTQYF.

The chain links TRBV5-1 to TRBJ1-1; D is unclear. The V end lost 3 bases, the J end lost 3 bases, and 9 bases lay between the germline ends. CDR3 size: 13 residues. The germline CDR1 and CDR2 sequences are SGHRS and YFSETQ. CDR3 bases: TGCGCCAGCAGCTGGAGCAAAGACACTGAAGCTTTCTTT. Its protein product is CASSWSKDTEAFF.

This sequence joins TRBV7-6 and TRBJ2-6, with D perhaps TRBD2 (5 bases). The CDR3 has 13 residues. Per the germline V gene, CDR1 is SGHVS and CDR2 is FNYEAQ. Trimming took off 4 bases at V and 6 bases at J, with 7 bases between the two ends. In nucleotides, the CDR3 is TGTGCCAGCAGCTCGGGGTCGGCCAACGTCCTGACTTTC. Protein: CASSSGSANVLTF. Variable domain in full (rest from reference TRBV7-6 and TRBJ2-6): GAGVSQSPRYKVTKRGQDVALRCDPISGHVSLYWYRQALGQGPEFLTYFNYEAQQDKSGLPNDRFSAERPEGSISTLTIQRTEQRDSAMYRCASSSGSANVLTFGAGSRLTVL.

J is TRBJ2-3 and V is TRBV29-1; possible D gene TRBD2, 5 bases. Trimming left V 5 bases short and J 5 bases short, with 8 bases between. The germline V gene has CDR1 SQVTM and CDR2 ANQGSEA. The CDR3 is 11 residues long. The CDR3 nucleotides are TGCAGCGTTAACGAGGGAGATACGCAGTATTTT. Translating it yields CSVNEGDTQYF.

The CDR3 spells CASSFPGQEQYF. In DNA form, the CDR3 reads TGCGCCAGCAGCTTCCCAGGTCAGGAGCAGTACTTC. The rearrangement uses TRBV5-1 and TRBJ2-7, with D unclear. The length of the CDR3 is 12 residues. The germline CDR1 and CDR2 sequences are SGHRS and YFSETQ. V lost 2 bases and J 7 bases, leaving 10 bases between the germline ends.

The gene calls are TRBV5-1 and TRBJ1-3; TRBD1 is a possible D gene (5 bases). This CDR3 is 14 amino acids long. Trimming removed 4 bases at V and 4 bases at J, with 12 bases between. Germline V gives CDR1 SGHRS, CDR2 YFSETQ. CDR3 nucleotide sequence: TGCGCCAGCAGCACAGGACATACGGGAAACACCATATATTTT. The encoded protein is CASSTGHTGNTIYF.

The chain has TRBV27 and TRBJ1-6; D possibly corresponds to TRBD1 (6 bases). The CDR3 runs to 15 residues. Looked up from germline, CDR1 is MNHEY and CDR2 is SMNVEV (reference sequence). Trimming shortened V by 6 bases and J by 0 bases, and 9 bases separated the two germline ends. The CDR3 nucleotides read TGTGCCAGCAGCTTACAGGGCTCCTATAATTCACCCCTCCACTTT. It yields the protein CASSLQGSYNSPLHF.